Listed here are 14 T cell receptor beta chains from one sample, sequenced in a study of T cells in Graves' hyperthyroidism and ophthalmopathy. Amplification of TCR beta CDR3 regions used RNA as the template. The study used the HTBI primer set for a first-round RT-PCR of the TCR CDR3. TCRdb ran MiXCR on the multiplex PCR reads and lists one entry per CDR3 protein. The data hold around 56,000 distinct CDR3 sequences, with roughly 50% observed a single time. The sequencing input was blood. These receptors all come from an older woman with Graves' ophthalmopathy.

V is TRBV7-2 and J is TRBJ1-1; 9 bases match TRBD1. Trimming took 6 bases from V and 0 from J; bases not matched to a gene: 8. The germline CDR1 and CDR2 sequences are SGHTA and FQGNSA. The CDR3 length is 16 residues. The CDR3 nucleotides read TGTGCCAGCAGGGAAACAGGGGGCGCGATGAACACTGAAGCTTTCTTT. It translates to CASRETGGAMNTEAFF.

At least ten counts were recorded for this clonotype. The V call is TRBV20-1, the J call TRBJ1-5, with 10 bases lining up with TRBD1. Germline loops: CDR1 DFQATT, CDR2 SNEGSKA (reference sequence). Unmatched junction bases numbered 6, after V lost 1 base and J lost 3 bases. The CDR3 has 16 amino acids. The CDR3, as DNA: TGCAGTGCTAGAGGGGTGGGGACAGGGGACAATCAGCCCCAGCATTTT. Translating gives CSARGVGTGDNQPQHF.

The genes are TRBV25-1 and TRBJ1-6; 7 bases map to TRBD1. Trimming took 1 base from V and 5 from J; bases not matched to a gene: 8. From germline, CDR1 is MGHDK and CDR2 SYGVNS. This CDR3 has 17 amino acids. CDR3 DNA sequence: TGTGCCAGCAGTGAATCAATCTCCCAGGGGGATAATTCACCCCTCCACTTT. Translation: CASSESISQGDNSPLHF.

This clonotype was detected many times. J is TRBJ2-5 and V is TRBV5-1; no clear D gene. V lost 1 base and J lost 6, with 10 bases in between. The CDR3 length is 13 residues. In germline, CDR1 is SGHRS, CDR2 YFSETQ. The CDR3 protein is CASSLSSRQTQYF. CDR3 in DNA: TGCGCCAGCAGCTTGAGCTCTCGGCAGACCCAGTACTTC. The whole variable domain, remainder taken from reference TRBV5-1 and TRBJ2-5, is KAGVTQTPRYLIKTRGQQVTLSCSPISGHRSVSWYQQTPGQGLQFLFEYFSETQRNKGNFPGRFSGRQFSNSRSEMNVSTLELGDSALYLCASSLSSRQTQYFGPGTRLLVL.

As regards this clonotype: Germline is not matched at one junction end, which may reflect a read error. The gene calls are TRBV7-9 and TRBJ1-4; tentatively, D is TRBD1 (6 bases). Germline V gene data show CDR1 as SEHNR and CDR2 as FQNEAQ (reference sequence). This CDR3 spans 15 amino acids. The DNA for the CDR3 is TGCGCCAGCAGCCAAAGGGGTGAGGGGGTTGAAAAACTGTTTTTT. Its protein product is CASSQRGEGVEKLFF.

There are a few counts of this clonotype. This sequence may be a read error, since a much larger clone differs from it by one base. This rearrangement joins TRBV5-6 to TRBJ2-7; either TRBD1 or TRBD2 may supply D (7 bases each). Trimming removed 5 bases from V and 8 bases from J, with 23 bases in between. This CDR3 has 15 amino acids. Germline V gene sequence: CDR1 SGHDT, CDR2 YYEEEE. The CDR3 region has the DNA TGTGCCAGCAGTCTACAGGGGAGGGGGCGGAACAAGCAGTACTTC. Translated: CASSLQGRGRNKQYF. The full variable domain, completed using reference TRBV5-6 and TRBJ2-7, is DAGVTQSPTHLIKTRGQQVTLRCSPKSGHDTVSWYQQALGQGPQFIFQYYEEEERQRGNFPDRFSGHQFPNYSSELNVNALLLGDSALYLCASSLQGRGRNKQYFGPGTRLTVT.

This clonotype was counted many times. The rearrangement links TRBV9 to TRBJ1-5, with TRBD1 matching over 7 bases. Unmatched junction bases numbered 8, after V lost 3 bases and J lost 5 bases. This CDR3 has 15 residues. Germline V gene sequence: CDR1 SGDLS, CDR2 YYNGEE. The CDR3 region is CASSATGQTDQPQHF. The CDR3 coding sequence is TGTGCCAGCAGCGCGACGGGACAGACTGATCAGCCCCAGCATTTT. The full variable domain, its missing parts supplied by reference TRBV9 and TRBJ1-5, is DSGVTQTPKHLITATGQRVTLRCSPRSGDLSVYWYQQSLDQGLQFLIQYYNGEERAKGNILERFSAQQFPDLHSELNLSSLELGDSALYFCASSATGQTDQPQHFGDGTRLSIL.

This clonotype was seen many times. CDR3 loop: CASSDFGTLNTEAFF. The DNA of the CDR3 is TGTGCCAGCAGTGACTTTGGGACATTGAACACTGAAGCTTTCTTT. V gene TRBV2 combines with J gene TRBJ1-1, with D possibly TRBD1 on 6 matching bases. V lost 3 bases and J lost 0, with 11 bases in between. The germline CDR1 and CDR2 sequences are SNHLY and FYNNEI. The CDR3 runs to 15 residues. Full variable domain (missing parts from reference TRBV2 and TRBJ1-1): EPEVTQTPSHQVTQMGQEVILRCVPISNHLYFYWYRQILGQKVEFLVSFYNNEISEKSEIFDDQFSVERPDGSNFTLKIRSTKLEDSAMYFCASSDFGTLNTEAFFGQGTRLTVV.

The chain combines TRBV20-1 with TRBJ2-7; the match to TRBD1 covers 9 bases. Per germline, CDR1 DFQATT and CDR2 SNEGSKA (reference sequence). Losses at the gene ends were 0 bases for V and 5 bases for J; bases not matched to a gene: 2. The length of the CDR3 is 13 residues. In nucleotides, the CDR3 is TGCAGTGCTAGAGAAGGGACAGGGAACGAGCAGTACTTC. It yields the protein CSAREGTGNEQYF.

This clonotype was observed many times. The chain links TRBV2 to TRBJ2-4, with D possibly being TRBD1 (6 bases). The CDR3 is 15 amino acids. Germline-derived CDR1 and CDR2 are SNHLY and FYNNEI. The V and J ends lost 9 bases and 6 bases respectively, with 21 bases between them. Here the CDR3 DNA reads TGTGCCAGTAACACCAGGGGAGAAGGGAGAAACATTCAGTACTTC. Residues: CASNTRGEGRNIQYF.

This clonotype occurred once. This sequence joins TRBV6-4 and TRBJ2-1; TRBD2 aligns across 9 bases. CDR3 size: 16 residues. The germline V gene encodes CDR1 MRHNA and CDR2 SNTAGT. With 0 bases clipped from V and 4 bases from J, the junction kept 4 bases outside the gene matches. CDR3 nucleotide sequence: TGTGCCAGCAGTGACTCGGAGCGGGGGGCTTACAATGAGCAGTTCTTC. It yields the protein CASSDSERGAYNEQFF.

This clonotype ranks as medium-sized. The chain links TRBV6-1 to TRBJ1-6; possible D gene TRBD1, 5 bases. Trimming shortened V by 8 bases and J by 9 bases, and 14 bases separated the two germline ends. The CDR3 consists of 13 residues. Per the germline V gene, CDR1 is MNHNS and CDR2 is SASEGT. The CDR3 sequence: CASYDSHASPLHF. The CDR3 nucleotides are TGTGCCAGCTACGACAGTCACGCTTCACCCCTCCACTTT.

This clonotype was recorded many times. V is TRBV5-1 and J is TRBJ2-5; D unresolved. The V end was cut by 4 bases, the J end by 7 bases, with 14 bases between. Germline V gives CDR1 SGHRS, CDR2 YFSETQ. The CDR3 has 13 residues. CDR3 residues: CASSPDRAGTQYF. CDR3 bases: TGCGCCAGCAGCCCGGACCGAGCTGGGACCCAGTACTTC. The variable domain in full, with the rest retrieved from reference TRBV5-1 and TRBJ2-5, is KAGVTQTPRYLIKTRGQQVTLSCSPISGHRSVSWYQQTPGQGLQFLFEYFSETQRNKGNFPGRFSGRQFSNSRSEMNVSTLELGDSALYLCASSPDRAGTQYFGPGTRLLVL.

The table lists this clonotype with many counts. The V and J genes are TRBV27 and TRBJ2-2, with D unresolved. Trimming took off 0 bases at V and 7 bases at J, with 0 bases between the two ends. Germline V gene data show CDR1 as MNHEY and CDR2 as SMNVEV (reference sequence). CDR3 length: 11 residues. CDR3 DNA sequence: TGTGCCAGCAGTTTATCCGGGGAGCTGTTTTTT. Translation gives CASSLSGELFF.